This TCR beta chain was identified during a study of cytomegalovirus exposure and HLA in healthy donors. In the PCR, 60 Vbeta and 13 Jbeta primers were used. In the original analysis: Among the unique TCR beta chains that a later analysis counted, some 73 million in all, approximately 12 million were shared. Some clones are missing from TCRdb's copy, which holds only in-frame ones; the method was immunoSEQ multiplex PCR. Clone size and the V and J calls come from that table; the DNA yielded D and trimming. The sample consists of around 150,000 clones, about 80% of them appearing once. Regarding the study as a whole: Several of the most significant clusters were apparently associated with common viral pathogens in a later analysis. TRBV6-2, TRBV6-3 and some other V segments were unresolvable in 87-base-pair reads.

A remark on this clone: What it binds is unknown.

The germline CDR1 and CDR2 sequences are MGHRA and YSYEKL. CDR3 length: 18 residues. The germline V and J ends were trimmed by 4 bases and 2 bases, with 21 bases remaining between them. This TCR was sampled from a young man in good health and CMV-seropositive. The sample comprised PBMCs. The gene calls are TRBV4-1 and TRBJ2-1, with D possibly being TRBD2 (6 bases). CDR3 sequence: CASSLVARGSGAYNEQFF. CDR3 nucleotide sequence: TGCGCCAGCAGCCTAGTTGCCCGAGGTAGCGGCGCCTACAATGAGCAGTTCTTC.